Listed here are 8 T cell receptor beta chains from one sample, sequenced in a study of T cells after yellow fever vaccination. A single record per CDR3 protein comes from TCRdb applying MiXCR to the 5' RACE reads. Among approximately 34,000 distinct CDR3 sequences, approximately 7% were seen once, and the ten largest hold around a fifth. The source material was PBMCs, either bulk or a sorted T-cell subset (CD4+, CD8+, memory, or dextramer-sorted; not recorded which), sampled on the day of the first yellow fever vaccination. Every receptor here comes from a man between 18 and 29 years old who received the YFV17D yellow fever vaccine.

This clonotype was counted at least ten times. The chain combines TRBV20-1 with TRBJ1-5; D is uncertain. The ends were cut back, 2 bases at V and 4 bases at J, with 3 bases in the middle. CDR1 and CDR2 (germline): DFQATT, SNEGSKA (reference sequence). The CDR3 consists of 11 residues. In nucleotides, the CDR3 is TGCAGTGCTAGACAGAATCAGCCCCAGCATTTT. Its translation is CSARQNQPQHF.

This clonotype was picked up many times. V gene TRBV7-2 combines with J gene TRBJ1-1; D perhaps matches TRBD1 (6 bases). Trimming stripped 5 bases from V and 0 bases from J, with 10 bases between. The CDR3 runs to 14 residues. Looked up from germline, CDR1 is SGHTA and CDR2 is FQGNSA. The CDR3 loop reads CASSAGTMNTEAFF. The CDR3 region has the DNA TGTGCCAGCAGCGCAGGGACAATGAACACTGAAGCTTTCTTT.

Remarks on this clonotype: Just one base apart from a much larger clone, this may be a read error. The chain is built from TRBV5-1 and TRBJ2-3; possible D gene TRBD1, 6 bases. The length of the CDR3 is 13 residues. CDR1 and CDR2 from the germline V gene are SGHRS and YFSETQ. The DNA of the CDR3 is TGCGCCAGCAGCTTACAGGGCACAGATCCGCAGTATTTT. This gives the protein CASSLQGTDPQYF.

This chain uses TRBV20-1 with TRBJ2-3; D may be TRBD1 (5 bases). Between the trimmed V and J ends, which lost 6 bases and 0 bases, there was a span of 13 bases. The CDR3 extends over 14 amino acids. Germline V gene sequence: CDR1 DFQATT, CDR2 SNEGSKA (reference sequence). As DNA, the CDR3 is TGCAGTGCCAAGGGGATCGCGAGCACAGATACGCAGTATTTT. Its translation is CSAKGIASTDTQYF.

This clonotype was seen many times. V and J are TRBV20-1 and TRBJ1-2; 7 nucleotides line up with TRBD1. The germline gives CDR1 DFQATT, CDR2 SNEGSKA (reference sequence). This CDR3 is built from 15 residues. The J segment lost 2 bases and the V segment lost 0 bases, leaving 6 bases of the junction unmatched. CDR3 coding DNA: TGCAGTGCTAGAGATTCGGCACAGGGGAACTATGGCTACACCTTC. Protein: CSARDSAQGNYGYTF.

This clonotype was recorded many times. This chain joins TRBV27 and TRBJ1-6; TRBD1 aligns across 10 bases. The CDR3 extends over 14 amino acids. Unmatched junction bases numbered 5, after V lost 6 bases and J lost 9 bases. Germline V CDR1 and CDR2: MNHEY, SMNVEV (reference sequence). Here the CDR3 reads CASSRGQGGSPLHF. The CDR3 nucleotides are TGTGCCAGCAGCCGAGGACAGGGGGGTTCACCCCTCCACTTT.

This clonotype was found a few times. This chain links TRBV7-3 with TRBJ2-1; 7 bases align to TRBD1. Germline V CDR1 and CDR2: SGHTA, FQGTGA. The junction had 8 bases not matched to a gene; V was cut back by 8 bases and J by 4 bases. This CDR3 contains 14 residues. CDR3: CASGSGGLYNEQFF. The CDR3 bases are TGTGCCAGCGGATCAGGGGGTCTTTACAATGAGCAGTTCTTC.

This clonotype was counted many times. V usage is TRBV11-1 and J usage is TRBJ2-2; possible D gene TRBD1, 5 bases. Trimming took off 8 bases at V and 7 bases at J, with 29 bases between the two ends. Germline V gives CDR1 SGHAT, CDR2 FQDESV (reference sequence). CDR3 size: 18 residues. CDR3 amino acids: CASANLELIGVRHGELFF. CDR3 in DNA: TGTGCCAGCGCAAACCTCGAATTGATAGGGGTTCGACACGGGGAGCTGTTTTTT.